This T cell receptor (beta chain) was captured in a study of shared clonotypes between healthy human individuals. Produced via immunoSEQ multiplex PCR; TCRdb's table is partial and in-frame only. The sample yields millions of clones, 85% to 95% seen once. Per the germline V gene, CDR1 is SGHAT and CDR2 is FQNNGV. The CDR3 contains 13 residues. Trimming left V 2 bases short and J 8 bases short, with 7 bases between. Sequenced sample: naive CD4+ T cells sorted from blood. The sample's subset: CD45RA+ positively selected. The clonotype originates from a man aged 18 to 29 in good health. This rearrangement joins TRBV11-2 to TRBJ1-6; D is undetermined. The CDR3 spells CASSLLDDSPLHF. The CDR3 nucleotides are TGTGCCAGCAGCTTACTGGATGATTCACCCCTCCACTTT.